A selection of T cell receptor beta chains follows, all from one sample in a study of radiotherapy plus CTLA-4 blockade in lung cancer. TCRdb keeps only in-frame clones here, not all; method: immunoSEQ multiplex PCR. The data contain 85,000 to 100,000 clones, 72% of them singletons. The starting material was peripheral blood, obtained from a patient treated with radiotherapy plus ipilimumab. The receptors were gathered from a human donor with non-small cell lung cancer that progressed on radiotherapy plus ipilimumab. The CDR3 runs from the conserved cysteine through the conserved F or W.

V | CDR3
TRBV7-6 | CASSPSPGTLNEQFF
TRBV27 | CASSSRISATEQHGYTF
TRBV7-2 | CASSLAGTANTEAFF
TRBV27 | CASSTQPPYEQYF
TRBV28 | CASRIQGYGTSVEQYF
TRBV7-8 | CASSLDRRSVFYGYTF
TRBV7-2 | CASSVGPPDEQFF
TRBV6-5 | CASSYSSPGRGQYF
TRBV7-6 | CASSLAVRASGNTIYF
TRBV5-1 | CASSLAHSSSYEQYF
TRBV6-5 | CASSYSLAGSYEQYF
TRBV11-2 | CASSFFGEPYNEQFF
TRBV29-1 | CSVEDRIRGDTQYF
TRBV7-8 | CASSRDSSPLHF
TRBV6-4 | CASTRRRSTDTQYF
TRBV13 | CASSQGQGVYGYTF
TRBV11-1 | CASSPSLADPGNEQFF
TRBV27 | CTSSHGTTYEQYF
TRBV15 | CATSRGWAPLGISYNEQFF
TRBV27 | CASSLSGYQPQHF
TRBV14 | CASSLGTGTDTQYF
TRBV5-1 | CASSSQGGSYEQYF
TRBV5-6 | CASSWAGPANTEAFF
TRBV10-3 | CAISDRTSGEETQYF
TRBV19 | CASSRGTGGFSNQPQHF
TRBV7-3 | CASSLSRTGGTGELFF
TRBV5-1 | CASGTGTGHTGELFF
TRBV11-2 | CASSPPARPNTGELFF
TRBV18 | CASSLQQRGGEAFF
TRBV6-5 | CASTDGGGMNTEAFF
TRBV11-2 | CASSFGQGNTGELFF
TRBV10-3 | CARLGTGEEQYF
TRBV7-8 | CASSLATGNTEAFF
TRBV6-5 | CASSYTGNSYEQYF
TRBV19 | CASSMTLNQPQHF
TRBV6-5 | CASSYSGRRNEKLFF
TRBV6-1 | CASSPLRGYTF
TRBV4-1 | CASSQIILGTIYF
TRBV2 | CASSEYGRSYNEQFF
TRBV29-1 | CSVDGTGVSPDTQYF
TRBV5-6 | CASRTRGKGGYTF
TRBV29-1 | CSVELGDTDTQYF